This note documents a single TCR beta chain sequence. The antigen remains undetermined. These data originate in a study of T cell responses to AZD1222 COVID-19 vaccine. Study observations and caveats: Seropositive status at baseline applied to only six AZD1222 recipients.

Assay: immunoSEQ multiplex PCR; the TCRdb copy retains only in-frame clones and omits some. The table shows approximately 100,000 clones, with approximately 89% occurring only once. The sequence came from an adult in good health. Source: peripheral blood, taken on day 0 of AZD1222 vaccination.

CDR3 sequence reads: CASSFSDTSYEQYF. The CDR3 DNA sequence: TGCGCCAGCAGCTTCAGTGACACCTCCTACGAGCAGTACTTC. The chain uses TRBV5-1 and TRBJ2-7, with no clear D. The germline V gene has CDR1 SGHRS and CDR2 YFSETQ. This CDR3 is built from 14 residues. V was pared by 2 bases and J by 0 bases, with 9 bases between. Filled out from reference TRBV5-1 and TRBJ2-7, the complete variable domain reads KAGVTQTPRYLIKTRGQQVTLSCSPISGHRSVSWYQQTPGQGLQFLFEYFSETQRNKGNFPGRFSGRQFSNSRSEMNVSTLELGDSALYLCASSFSDTSYEQYFGPGTRLTVT.